This TCR beta chain was identified in a study of control samples from healthy donors and cancer patients. V lost 2 bases to trimming and J lost 1 base, with 5 bases between them. The CDR3 spans 13 residues. The data were produced by immunoSEQ multiplex PCR, yet TCRdb's version contains in-frame clones alone and is incomplete. Of 150,000 or so clones in the sample, 80% to 95% were seen once. The V call is TRBV12-3 or TRBV12-4, the J call TRBJ1-1; D gene ambiguous. Sequenced material: blood. This clonotype was sampled from a woman between 45 and 60 years old in good health. CDR3 sequence (DNA): TGTGCCAGCAGTTTAAGAGAGAACACTGAAGCTTTCTTT. Its translation is CASSLRENTEAFF.